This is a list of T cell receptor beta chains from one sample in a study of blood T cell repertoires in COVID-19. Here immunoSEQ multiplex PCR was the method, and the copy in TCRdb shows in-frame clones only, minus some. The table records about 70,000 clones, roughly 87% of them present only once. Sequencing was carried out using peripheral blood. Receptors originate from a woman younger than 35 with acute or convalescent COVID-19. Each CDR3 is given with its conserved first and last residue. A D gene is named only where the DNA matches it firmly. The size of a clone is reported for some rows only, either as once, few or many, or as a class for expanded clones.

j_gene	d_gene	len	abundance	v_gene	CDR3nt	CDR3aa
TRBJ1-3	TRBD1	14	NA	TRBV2	TGTGCCAGCGATGACAGGGGTTACGGTGACACCATATATTTT	CASDDRGYGDTIYF
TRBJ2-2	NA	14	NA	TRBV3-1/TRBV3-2	TGTGCCAGCAGCCAGAACCCGGACACCGGGGAGCTGTTTTTT	CASSQNPDTGELFF
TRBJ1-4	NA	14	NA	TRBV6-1	TGTGCCAGCAGTGAACTACAGGCTTCGGAAAAACTGTTTTTT	CASSELQASEKLFF
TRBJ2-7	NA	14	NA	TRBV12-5	TGTGCTAGTGCTCGTGACGGGAGCTCCTACGAGCAGTACTTC	CASARDGSSYEQYF
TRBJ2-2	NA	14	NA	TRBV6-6	TGTGCCAGCAGTTACTCTTGGGCATCCGGGGAGCTGTTTTTT	CASSYSWASGELFF
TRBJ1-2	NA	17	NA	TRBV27	TGTGCCAGCAGTCCCTCCGCCTTTCGGCACAGGGAACATGGCTACACCTTC	CASSPSAFRHREHGYTF
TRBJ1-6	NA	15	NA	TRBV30	TGTGCCTGGGCCGGGCCCAGGGATGGGGATCCACCCCTCCACTTT	CAWAGPRDGDPPLHF
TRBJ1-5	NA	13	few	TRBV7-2	TGTGCCAGCAGCTCTAGGGGGAATCAGCCCCAGCATTTT	CASSSRGNQPQHF
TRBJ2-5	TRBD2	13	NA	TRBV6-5	TGTGCCAGCAGCAGGACTAGCGGGGGGGCCGAGTACTTC	CASSRTSGGAEYF
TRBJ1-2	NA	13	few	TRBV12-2	TGTGCAAGTCGCTTAGCAGGGACTTATGGCTACACCTTC	CASRLAGTYGYTF
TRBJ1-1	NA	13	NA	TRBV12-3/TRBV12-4	TGTGCCAGCAGTTTTCCCGGGAACACTGAAGCTTTCTTT	CASSFPGNTEAFF
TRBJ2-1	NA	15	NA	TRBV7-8	TGTGCCAGCAGCTTAGGGGCAGGGTGGACCAATGAGCAGTTCTTC	CASSLGAGWTNEQFF
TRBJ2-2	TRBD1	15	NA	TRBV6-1	TGTGCCAGCAGTTCTACAGGGGCGAACACCGGGGAGCTGTTTTTT	CASSSTGANTGELFF
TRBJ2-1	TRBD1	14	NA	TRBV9	TGTGCCAGCAGCTCGCGGGGACAGGACAATGAGCAGTTCTTC	CASSSRGQDNEQFF
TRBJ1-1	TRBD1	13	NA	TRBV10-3	TGTGCCATCACCGACAGGGTGGACACTGAAGCTTTCTTT	CAITDRVDTEAFF
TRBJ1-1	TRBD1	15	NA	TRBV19	TGTGCCAGTAGTCGGACAGGGGAGGGGAACACTGAAGCTTTCTTT	CASSRTGEGNTEAFF
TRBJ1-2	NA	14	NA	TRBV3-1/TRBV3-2	TGTGCCAGCAGCCTCGGGGGAACTAACTATGGCTACACCTTC	CASSLGGTNYGYTF
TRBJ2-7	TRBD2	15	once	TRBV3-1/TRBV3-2	TGTGCCAGCAGCCTGAGCGGGACTTTTGACTACGAGCAGTACTTC	CASSLSGTFDYEQYF
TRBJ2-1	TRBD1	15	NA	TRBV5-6	TGTGCCAGCAGCTCGGGACAGCGACCCTACAATGAGCAGTTCTTC	CASSSGQRPYNEQFF
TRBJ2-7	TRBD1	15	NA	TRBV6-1	TGTGCCAGCAGTGATGGGACAGGGACCCTCTACGAGCAGTACTTC	CASSDGTGTLYEQYF